Listed here are 16 T cell receptor beta chains from one sample, sequenced in a study of cytomegalovirus exposure and HLA in healthy donors (dated by TCRdb to about 2017). The library was produced with the immunoSEQ multiplex PCR assay. The multiplex PCR relied on a mix of 60 forward primers for TCR Vbeta segments and 13 reverse primers for TCR Jbeta segments. The immuneACCESS repertoire file appears here via TCRdb, limited to in-frame rearrangements. These files lack a portion of the clones; in checked studies, under half of the deficit traces to unresolved V genes, and the cause of the others is not known. This sample gives tens of thousands of clones in total; less than 75% of them show up just once. The ten largest clonotypes hold around a quarter of the sample. The material sequenced was PBMCs. The origin of the receptors is a man aged 50 or older in good health and CMV-seropositive.

The rearrangement links TRBV6-1 to TRBJ1-2, with 7 bases lining up with TRBD1. The CDR3 is 15 amino acids. Germline assignment: CDR1 MNHNS and CDR2 SASEGT. The V gene end was trimmed by 2 bases and the J gene end by 4 bases; junction bases not matched to a gene: 7. CDR3 in DNA: TGTGCCAGCAGTGAACACCCGGGACAGAGCTATGGCTACACCTTC. Protein sequence: CASSEHPGQSYGYTF.

This chain uses TRBV12-1 with TRBJ1-1; the table's D call, TRBD1, was not checked against the DNA. TRBV12-1 is noted as a pseudogene. CDR3 length: 15 residues. CDR3 DNA: TGTGCCAGCAGCTTGACAGGGCAGCGAGGCACTGAAGCTTTCTTT. Its protein is CASSLTGQRGTEAFF.

The chain is built from TRBV27 and TRBJ1-2, with 10 nucleotides matching TRBD1. CDR3 length equals 16 residues. V shed 5 bases and J 4 bases; nucleotides not matched to a gene: 10. Per germline, CDR1 MNHEY and CDR2 SMNVEV (reference sequence). This CDR3 reads CASSLTGQGIPYGYTF. CDR3 bases: TGTGCCAGCAGTCTAACGGGACAGGGGATCCCCTATGGCTACACCTTC.

The chain recombines TRBV5-1 with TRBJ2-5, with TRBD1 matching 10 bases. This CDR3 is 14 amino acids long. Trimming removed 3 bases from V and 4 bases from J; junction bases left unmatched: 3. Per the germline V gene, CDR1 is SGHRS and CDR2 is YFSETQ. CDR3 sequence (DNA): TGCGCCAGCAGCTGGGGACAGGGGAGAGAGACCCAGTACTTC. It translates to CASSWGQGRETQYF.

This rearrangement joins TRBV6-1 to TRBJ1-1; the D gene is possibly TRBD1 (6 bases). CDR1 MNHNS and CDR2 SASEGT come from the germline V gene. This CDR3 comprises 13 residues. Trimming took 6 bases from V and 1 from J, leaving 9 bases between them. CDR3 amino acids: CASRDSRNTEAFF. Written as DNA, the CDR3 is TGTGCCAGCAGGGACAGTCGGAACACTGAAGCTTTCTTT.

The chain combines TRBV4-2 with TRBJ2-1, with D possibly TRBD1 on 5 matching bases. V was trimmed by 1 base and J by 10 bases, leaving 26 bases between them. The CDR3 totals 18 residues. CDR1 LGHNA and CDR2 YNFKEQ come from the germline V gene. CDR3 in amino acids: CASSQGGAGLGRVAEQFF. CDR3 coding DNA: TGTGCCAGCAGCCAAGGGGGCGCCGGTCTAGGCCGGGTTGCAGAGCAGTTCTTC.

This clone was observed a few times. This sequence joins TRBV15 and TRBJ2-2, with 10 nucleotides matching TRBD1. Losses at the gene ends were 5 bases for V and 3 bases for J; bases not matched to a gene: 3. Germline V CDR1 and CDR2: LNHNV, YYDKDF (reference sequence). This CDR3 comprises 15 residues. Here the CDR3 reads CATSGTGVYTGELFF. The CDR3 DNA is TGTGCCACCAGCGGGACAGGGGTTTACACCGGGGAGCTGTTTTTT.

This clone showed up just once. The chain combines TRBV30 with TRBJ1-5; the D gene is possibly TRBD1 (6 bases). The V gene lost 1 base and the J gene lost 3 bases, with 10 bases spanning the gap. Germline lookup yields CDR1 GTSNPN and CDR2 SVGIG (reference sequence). The CDR3 runs 14 residues. The CDR3 region is CAWSDTGYNQPQHF. CDR3 DNA: TGTGCCTGGAGTGACACAGGGTACAATCAGCCCCAGCATTTT.

The chain combines TRBV18 with TRBJ2-2, with 12 bases fitting TRBD2. After removal of 4 bases from V and 0 bases from J, the junction contained 0 bases not matched to a gene. The CDR3 extends over 16 amino acids. Germline values: CDR1 KGHSH, CDR2 LQKENI. The CDR3 protein is CASSRTSGANTGELFF. CDR3 DNA: TGTGCCAGCTCACGGACTAGCGGGGCGAACACCGGGGAGCTGTTTTTT. The variable domain in full, completed from reference TRBV18 and TRBJ2-2, reads NAGVMQNPRHLVRRRGQEARLRCSPMKGHSHVYWYRQLPEEGLKFMVYLQKENIIDESGMPKERFSAEFPKEGPSILRIQQVVRGDSAAYFCASSRTSGANTGELFFGEGSRLTVL.

The gene calls are TRBV5-1 and TRBJ2-4; 12 nucleotides align to TRBD1. V trimming: 4 bases; J trimming: 1 base; junction bases outside the gene matches: 12. CDR1 SGHRS and CDR2 YFSETQ come from the germline V gene. The CDR3 has 19 amino acids. In DNA form, the CDR3 reads TGCGCCAGCAGCAGGCCCGGGACAGGGGGCATCGGGGCCAAAAACATTCAGTACTTC. Protein product: CASSRPGTGGIGAKNIQYF.

This clone showed up just a few times. The chain is built from TRBV4-1 and TRBJ1-1; D might be TRBD1 (6 bases). This CDR3 region has 16 residues. Per germline, CDR1 MGHRA and CDR2 YSYEKL. Between the trimmed V and J ends, which lost 4 bases and 3 bases, there was a span of 18 bases. CDR3 loop: CASSLIIGAGDTEAFF. The CDR3 DNA is TGCGCCAGCAGCCTTATCATAGGGGCAGGGGACACTGAAGCTTTCTTT.

The V call is TRBV10-3, the J call TRBJ1-5, with 10 bases identical to TRBD1. The CDR3 contains 15 residues. V lost 3 bases and J lost 7; bases outside the gene matches: 6. Germline V gene lookup returns CDR1 ENHRY and CDR2 SYGVKD. The CDR3 DNA sequence: TGTGCCATCAGTGAAGGGGGACAGGGGAGGCAGCCCCAGCATTTT. This translates into CAISEGGQGRQPQHF.

CDR3 in amino acids: CASSVDPSGVVTDTQYF. CDR3 coding DNA: TGTGCCAGCAGCGTAGACCCTAGCGGGGTGGTCACAGATACGCAGTATTTT. The chain carries TRBV9 and TRBJ2-3; 9 nucleotides match TRBD2. The CDR3 is 17 residues long. Germline CDR1 and CDR2: SGDLS and YYNGEE. V trimming: 0 bases; J trimming: 2 bases; junction bases outside the gene matches: 7.

V is TRBV7-9 and J is TRBJ2-1, with D possibly being TRBD1 (6 bases). This CDR3 spans 15 amino acids. The germline gives CDR1 SEHNR, CDR2 FQNEAQ (reference sequence). Trimming removed 4 bases from V and 8 bases from J, with 18 bases in between. In nucleotides, the CDR3 is TGTGCCAGCAGCTCCAACAGGGTGGTAAGCGATGAGCAGTTCTTC. The encoded protein is CASSSNRVVSDEQFF.

V and J are TRBV4-1 and TRBJ2-3, with 15 bases that match TRBD2. V lost 4 bases to trimming and J lost 5 bases; unmatched junction nucleotides: 4. The germline gives CDR1 MGHRA, CDR2 YSYEKL. CDR3 length: 16 residues. The CDR3 region is CASSLGLAGGRDTQYF. The CDR3 DNA reads TGCGCCAGCAGCCTAGGACTAGCGGGGGGGAGAGATACGCAGTATTTT.

The rearrangement uses TRBV5-1 and TRBJ1-2; D is unclear. Germline V CDR1 and CDR2: SGHRS, YFSETQ. Trimming cost V 0 bases and J 4 bases, with 7 bases left between them. The CDR3 is made up of 13 amino acids. CDR3 sequence: CASSLGIPYGYTF. CDR3 sequence (DNA): TGCGCCAGCAGCTTGGGTATCCCCTATGGCTACACCTTC.